The 15 T cell receptor beta chains reported below all come from one sample, sequenced in a study of CD4 and CD8 cells across lung adenocarcinoma regions. TCRdb re-called the PCR reads with MiXCR, one entry per CDR3 protein. The sample includes roughly 13,000 distinct CDR3 sequences, roughly 47% of them seen just once. The source material was CD4+ T cells from the center of a lung tumor. The source is a male donor with lung adenocarcinoma. The CD4 and CD8 labels of this study may be unreliable.

By sample fraction, this clonotype is medium-sized. This chain connects TRBV6-5 to TRBJ2-3; 9 bases are shared with TRBD2. The CDR3 runs 15 residues. Trimming took 6 bases from V and 4 from J; bases not matched to a gene: 8. The germline CDR1 and CDR2 sequences are MNHEY and SVGAGI. DNA for the CDR3: TGTGCCAGCAGCTATCTAGCGGGGAAGGCAGATACGCAGTATTTT. Protein sequence: CASSYLAGKADTQYF.

Judged by abundance, this clonotype is medium-sized. The genes are TRBV27 and TRBJ2-1; 9 nucleotides agree with TRBD1. CDR1 MNHEY and CDR2 SMNVEV come from the germline V gene (reference sequence). This CDR3 region has 15 residues. V lost 8 bases, J lost 0 bases, and 5 bases stayed unmatched. The CDR3 reads CASFTTGGSYNEQFF. In DNA, the CDR3 is TGTGCCAGCTTCACGACAGGGGGCTCCTACAATGAGCAGTTCTTC.

This clonotype was seen more than once but under ten times. The chain carries TRBV7-8 and TRBJ2-1; tentative D call: TRBD2 (5 bases). The tail of the sequence fits TRBJ2-7 better, so the J call may be wrong. This CDR3 region has 13 residues. CDR1 and CDR2 from the germline V gene are SGHVS and FQNEAQ. The CDR3 protein is CASSPARGYEQYF. The CDR3 coding sequence is TGTGCCAGCAGCCCAGCCCGGGGTTACGAGCAGTACTTC.

By sample fraction, this clonotype is medium-sized. The rearrangement links TRBV27 to TRBJ2-1; no definite D call. Per the germline V gene, CDR1 is MNHEY and CDR2 is SMNVEV (reference sequence). The germline V and J ends were trimmed by 4 bases and 0 bases, with 13 bases remaining between them. CDR3 length equals 16 residues. The CDR3 nucleotides read TGTGCCAGCAGTTCACTGGCGCACAGCTCCTACAATGAGCAGTTCTTC. It encodes CASSSLAHSSYNEQFF.

This clonotype was picked up a small number of times. The rearrangement uses TRBV12-3 or TRBV12-4 and TRBJ2-1; possibly TRBD2 for D (5 bases). The CDR3 runs 14 residues. V lost 3 bases and J 6 bases, leaving 12 bases between the germline ends. The CDR3 DNA reads TGTGCCAGCAGTTTGGAAGTAGCGTCCAATGAGCAGTTCTTC. Its translation: CASSLEVASNEQFF.

V gene TRBV6-1 combines with J gene TRBJ1-5, with 7 bases fitting TRBD1. The CDR3 extends over 14 amino acids. The V gene end was trimmed by 7 bases and the J gene end by 9 bases; junction bases not matched to a gene: 12. The V gene's germline CDR1 is MNHNS and CDR2 SASEGT. CDR3 in amino acids: CASKPGQLTSPQHF. For the CDR3, the DNA is TGTGCCAGCAAACCGGGACAGTTGACTTCGCCCCAGCATTTT.

Concerning this clonotype itself: Germline and junction disagree at one end, which may indicate a read error. The genes are TRBV10-3 and TRBJ2-4; D may match TRBD1 or TRBD2 (5 bases each). Germline CDR1 and CDR2: ENHRY and SYGVKD. The CDR3 is 13 amino acids. This CDR3 is CVTGRRAKDIQYF. The DNA for the CDR3 is TGTGTCACGGGGCGGCGAGCCAAAGACATTCAGTACTTC.

In its sample, this clonotype ranks as medium-sized. The chain has TRBV6-1 and TRBJ2-5; 10 nucleotides align to TRBD1. The J call may be faulty, since TRBJ2-7 better matches the DNA end. Germline V lookup: CDR1 MNHNS, CDR2 SASEGT. The CDR3 contains 15 residues. The CDR3 loop reads CASSEQTGGPYEQYF. Written as DNA, the CDR3 is TGTGCCAGCAGTGAACAGACAGGGGGCCCATACGAGCAGTACTTC.

There are a few counts of this clonotype. This sequence joins TRBV25-1 and TRBJ2-2; D gene ambiguous. The CDR3 totals 13 residues. The V and J ends lost 1 base and 4 bases respectively, with 4 bases between them. Germline V gene lookup returns CDR1 MGHDK and CDR2 SYGVNS. CDR3 residues: CASSEWGTGELFF. CDR3 DNA: TGTGCCAGCAGTGAATGGGGCACCGGGGAGCTGTTTTTT. Filled out from reference TRBV25-1 and TRBJ2-2, the complete variable domain reads EADIYQTPRYLVIGTGKKITLECSQTMGHDKMYWYQQDPGMELHLIHYSYGVNSTEKGDLSSESTVSRIRTEHFPLTLESARPSHTSQYLCASSEWGTGELFFGEGSRLTVL.

Worth noting for this clonotype: Sequence at one end of the junction differs from germline and may be a read error. This rearrangement joins TRBV27 to TRBJ2-3, with TRBD2 as a possible D gene (5 bases). Germline assignment: CDR1 MNHEY and CDR2 SMNVEV (reference sequence). The CDR3 spans 15 residues. The CDR3 nucleotides are TGTGCCAGCAGGACGGGATTTCAATACACAGATATTCAGTATTTC. Protein sequence: CASRTGFQYTDIQYF.

The sample holds many counts of this clonotype. CDR3 nucleotides: TGTGCCAGCAGCTTGTATACAGGGGTGAATTCACCCCTCCACTTT. Translating it yields CASSLYTGVNSPLHF. This rearrangement joins TRBV5-6 to TRBJ1-6, with 7 positions matching TRBD1. The length of the CDR3 is 15 residues. Germline assignment: CDR1 SGHDT and CDR2 YYEEEE. V was pared by 1 base and J by 7 bases, with 5 bases of the junction left unmatched.

This clonotype was observed a handful of times. This rearrangement joins TRBV6-1 to TRBJ1-3; the D is unclear. Germline loops: CDR1 MNHNS, CDR2 SASEGT. The CDR3 length is 11 residues. V was clipped by 6 bases and J by 3 bases, with 3 bases between them. The CDR3 DNA is TGTGCCAGCAGCCGTGGAAACACCATATATTTT. Its translation is CASSRGNTIYF.

The chain employs TRBV6-2 or TRBV6-3 and TRBJ2-7; D gene unclear. V lost 4 bases and J lost 2, with 9 bases in between. The CDR3 sequence is 13 residues long. CDR1 is MNHEY, CDR2 SVGEGT, per germline. The CDR3 DNA sequence: TGTGCCAGCAGTTGGGCGCTTACCTACGAGCAGTACTTC. It codes for CASSWALTYEQYF.

Concerning this clonotype itself: The junction departs from the called germline gene at one end, perhaps through a read error. CDR3 in amino acids: CASSDTAGERETQYF. DNA of the CDR3: TGTGCCAGCAGTGATACAGCGGGAGAAAGAGAGACGCAGTATTTC. This sequence joins TRBV6-1 and TRBJ2-3; 8 positions match TRBD2. CDR3 length: 15 residues. In germline, CDR1 is MNHNS, CDR2 SASEGT.

A remark on this clonotype: The germline gene is not matched at one end of the junction; a read error may be the cause. This chain connects TRBV7-2 to TRBJ2-1; TRBD1 matches at 7 bases. This CDR3 is built from 13 residues. The germline V gene has CDR1 SGHTA and CDR2 FQGNSA. CDR3: CASSPVRSGTVNF. For the CDR3, the DNA is TGTGCCAGCAGCCCGGTGAGATCCGGGACAGTCAACTTC.